The clone carrying this T cell receptor beta chain was picked up a small number of times. This sample was included in a study of T cells after yellow fever vaccination. Study-wide background: Where fractions had low cell numbers, libraries were prepared from them with the SMART-Seq v4 Ultra Low Input RNA kit.

Trimming shortened V by 6 bases and J by 0 bases, and 11 bases separated the two germline ends. This CDR3 is 15 amino acids long. Each CDR3 protein gets one entry after TCRdb re-called the 5' RACE reads with MiXCR. The data show approximately 550,000 distinct CDR3 sequences, under 25% seen once. This clonotype originated in a man aged 25-40 years who received the YFV17D yellow fever vaccine. Sequencing was performed on PBMCs, taken 15 days after the yellow fever booster vaccination. J is TRBJ1-4 and V is TRBV12-3 or TRBV12-4, with D unclear. The CDR3 reads CASSRLSATNEKLFF. The CDR3 DNA follows: TGTGCCAGCAGCCGCCTTAGCGCAACTAATGAAAAACTGTTTTTT.